These 20 T cell receptor beta chains were all obtained from the same sample, sequenced in a study of shared clonotypes between healthy human individuals. Using immunoSEQ multiplex PCR, the repertoire was profiled, and TCRdb retains in-frame clones only, with some absent. The table has around 700,000 clones, around 73% seen once. The material sequenced was memory CD4+ T cells sorted from blood. The subset was: CD45RA-negative fraction. These receptors came from a woman aged 25 to 39 in good health.

This chain joins TRBV28 and TRBJ2-1; TRBD2 is a possible D gene (5 bases). Trimming took 8 bases from V and 0 from J, leaving 17 bases between them. Germline V gene lookup returns CDR1 MDHEN and CDR2 SYDVKM. This CDR3 comprises 16 residues. CDR3 region: CASDGSGVSSYNEQFF. CDR3 sequence (DNA): TGTGCCAGCGATGGAAGCGGAGTTAGCTCCTACAATGAGCAGTTCTTC.

This sequence joins TRBV11-3 and TRBJ1-1, with D hard to call. With 5 bases removed from V and 8 bases from J, the gap between germline ends came to 18 bases. Germline CDR1 reads SGHNT; CDR2 reads YENEEA. CDR3 length: 14 amino acids. Here the CDR3 DNA reads TGTGCCAGCAGCCCCATCGGGAGAGCCGAAGAAGCTTTCTTT. As protein: CASSPIGRAEEAFF.

The chain recombines TRBV15 with TRBJ2-7; TRBD1 matches at 7 bases. Unmatched junction bases numbered 5, after V lost 1 base and J lost 5 bases. CDR3 length equals 14 residues. Germline CDR1 and CDR2: LNHNV and YYDKDF (reference sequence). The CDR3 coding sequence is TGTGCCACCAGCAGAGGACAGGGTGAGGACGAGCAGTACTTC. Protein: CATSRGQGEDEQYF.

The CDR3 loop reads CASSYDKYLVYGYTF. CDR3 bases: TGTGCCAGTAGCTATGACAAATACCTTGTCTATGGCTACACCTTC. V gene TRBV19 combines with J gene TRBJ1-2; D is unclear. V was shortened by 6 bases and J by 4 bases, with 18 bases between the two germline ends. The CDR3 runs to 15 residues. Germline lookup yields CDR1 LNHDA and CDR2 SQIVND (reference sequence).

The chain combines TRBV5-4 with TRBJ2-7, with D uncertain. Between the trimmed V and J ends, which lost 0 bases and 4 bases, there was a span of 8 bases. CDR1 is SGHNT and CDR2 is YYREEE in the germline V gene (reference sequence). The CDR3 extends over 13 amino acids. The CDR3 reads CASSLDRKYEQYF. CDR3 nucleotide sequence: TGTGCCAGCAGCTTGGACAGAAAATACGAGCAGTACTTC.

V is TRBV10-3 and J is TRBJ1-5; TRBD1 might be the D (6 bases). Looked up from germline, CDR1 is ENHRY and CDR2 is SYGVKD. V lost 8 bases and J lost 3, with 11 bases in between. The CDR3 length is 13 residues. The CDR3 loop is CAIAGQPNQPQHF. The CDR3 DNA reads TGTGCCATCGCTGGACAGCCCAATCAGCCCCAGCATTTT.

This clone was observed at least ten times. V is TRBV10-2 and J is TRBJ1-4; tentative D call: TRBD1 (5 bases). Deletions cut 0 bases from V and 7 bases from J, with 12 bases between. CDR1 is WSHSY, CDR2 SAAADI, per germline. The CDR3 extends over 15 amino acids. The CDR3: CASSESMGRGEKLFF. The CDR3, as DNA: TGCGCCAGCAGTGAGTCCATGGGGCGTGGTGAAAAACTGTTTTTT.

The rearrangement joins TRBV6-5 to TRBJ2-2, with 9 bases matching TRBD2. The V and J ends lost 4 bases and 3 bases, in that order; junction bases with no gene match: 6. The germline CDR1 and CDR2 sequences are MNHEY and SVGAGI. This CDR3 has 16 residues. Here the CDR3 reads CASSSVAGVDTGELFF. CDR3 in DNA: TGTGCCAGCAGTTCTGTAGCGGGAGTGGACACCGGGGAGCTGTTTTTT.

The rearrangement uses TRBV7-9 and TRBJ1-1; D is unresolved. This CDR3 spans 15 amino acids. Germline V gene data show CDR1 as SEHNR and CDR2 as FQNEAQ (reference sequence). V shed 5 bases and J shed 1 base, with 14 bases lying between them. The CDR3 spells CASSLVVSRNTEAFF. The CDR3 coding sequence is TGTGCCAGCAGCCTCGTAGTATCGCGGAACACTGAAGCTTTCTTT.

The chain uses TRBV10-3 and TRBJ2-1; 7 bases agree with TRBD2. J lost 7 bases, V lost 2 bases, and 8 bases had no gene match. The CDR3 is 15 residues long. CDR1 is ENHRY and CDR2 is SYGVKD in the germline V gene. Here the CDR3 reads CAISERGRESNEQFF. The CDR3 coding sequence is TGTGCCATCAGTGAGCGTGGGCGGGAGTCGAATGAGCAGTTCTTC.

Of note for this clone: Within the sample, other DNA sequences also encode this same CDR3. This chain joins TRBV28 and TRBJ1-1; D not resolved. The germline V and J ends were trimmed by 4 bases and 0 bases, with 12 bases remaining between them. CDR1 and CDR2 (germline): MDHEN, SYDVKM. CDR3 length: 15 amino acids. The CDR3 is CASSSPTTVNTEAFF. CDR3 DNA: TGTGCCAGCAGTTCCCCCACGACTGTGAACACTGAAGCTTTCTTT.

This chain uses TRBV27 with TRBJ1-1, with D perhaps matching TRBD1 (6 bases). This CDR3 is 15 amino acids long. V was pared by 7 bases and J by 3 bases, with 18 bases between. Germline values: CDR1 MNHEY, CDR2 SMNVEV (reference sequence). This CDR3 is CASTVRGRSHTEAFF. The CDR3 coding sequence is TGTGCCAGCACCGTCAGGGGACGATCGCACACTGAAGCTTTCTTT.

V usage is TRBV27 and J usage is TRBJ2-2; D may be TRBD2 (6 bases). The CDR3 is 14 residues long. Germline CDR1 and CDR2: MNHEY and SMNVEV (reference sequence). V was clipped by 8 bases and J by 1 base, with 11 bases between them. DNA for the CDR3: TGTGCCAGCCGCGGGACGTTGAACACCGGGGAGCTGTTTTTT. Translation: CASRGTLNTGELFF.

The V call is TRBV11-2, the J call TRBJ2-5; TRBD2 matches 10 bases. The trim removed 4 bases at V and 9 bases at J, leaving 14 bases unmatched. Germline V gives CDR1 SGHAT, CDR2 FQNNGV. The CDR3 is 16 residues long. CDR3 protein: CASSSHTSGVPLAQYF. As DNA, the CDR3 is TGTGCCAGCAGCTCCCATACTAGCGGGGTTCCTCTGGCCCAGTACTTC.

V gene TRBV5-1 combines with J gene TRBJ1-1, with 10 bases matching TRBD1. Trimming cost V 5 bases and J 5 bases; bases outside gene matches: 15. Germline V CDR1 and CDR2: SGHRS, YFSETQ. This CDR3 is built from 17 residues. The CDR3 sequence is CASSQDPGTGARTEAFF. In DNA, the CDR3 is TGCGCCAGCAGTCAAGATCCCGGGACAGGGGCGAGAACTGAAGCTTTCTTT. The entire variable domain, with the rest obtained from reference TRBV5-1 and TRBJ1-1, is as follows: KAGVTQTPRYLIKTRGQQVTLSCSPISGHRSVSWYQQTPGQGLQFLFEYFSETQRNKGNFPGRFSGRQFSNSRSEMNVSTLELGDSALYLCASSQDPGTGARTEAFFGQGTRLTVV.

A word on this clone: Other DNA sequences in the sample encode the same CDR3. This sequence joins TRBV29-1 and TRBJ2-5; no clear D gene. The germline V and J ends were trimmed by 1 base and 4 bases, with 10 bases remaining between them. The CDR3 extends over 13 amino acids. CDR1 is SQVTM and CDR2 is ANQGSEA in the germline V gene. The DNA of the CDR3 is TGCAGCGTTGAAGTGACCGGGCCAGAGACCCAGTACTTC. Translated: CSVEVTGPETQYF.

The sample holds one count of this clone. The chain is built from TRBV4-1 and TRBJ1-2; 7 bases are a match to TRBD1. V was pared by 4 bases and J by 6 bases, with 5 bases of the junction left unmatched. Germline CDR1 and CDR2: MGHRA and YSYEKL. The CDR3 has 13 residues. The CDR3 loop is CASSPAGGNGYTF. Written as DNA, the CDR3 is TGCGCCAGCAGCCCCGCAGGGGGTAATGGCTACACCTTC.

The CDR3 DNA follows: TGTGCCAGCAGTTCCGTAGGGTCGGGCAATCAGCCCCAGCATTTT. It is translated as CASSSVGSGNQPQHF. The chain carries TRBV28 and TRBJ1-5; no firm D call. V shed 4 bases and J shed 2 bases, with 12 bases lying between them. Looked up from germline, CDR1 is MDHEN and CDR2 is SYDVKM. This CDR3 has 15 residues.

This chain connects TRBV5-1 to TRBJ2-5; no clear D. CDR3 length: 15 residues. The V and J ends lost 0 bases and 1 base respectively, with 10 bases between them. CDR1 and CDR2 (germline): SGHRS, YFSETQ. Written as DNA, the CDR3 is TGCGCCAGCAGCTTGGTAGTGGCCCGCCAAGAGACCCAGTACTTC. This encodes CASSLVVARQETQYF.

The chain couples TRBV6-6 to TRBJ2-5; TRBD1 agrees at 7 bases. J lost 14 bases, V lost 6 bases, and 18 bases had no gene match. Looked up from germline, CDR1 is MNHNY and CDR2 is SVGAGI (reference sequence). The CDR3 is 14 amino acids. CDR3 coding DNA: TGTGCCAGCAGGTACCGGGACAGAGGGGAGTCTACCTACTTC. This translates into CASRYRDRGESTYF.